The T cell receptor (beta chain) under discussion was sequenced for a study of blood T cell repertoires in COVID-19 (dated by TCRdb to about 2020). The study in broad terms: The collaborator samples originated in the United States, Italy and Spain and spanned the acute and convalescent phases of COVID-19. The repertoires were made available in a free public database intended to serve as a resource for research on the immune response to SARS-CoV-2. The prospective study material was composed of cDNA or gDNA derived from T cells, B-cell-depleted T cells, or PBMCs. The samples were drawn from two sources: the first 160 participants of the ongoing ImmuneRACE study, and 1,254 subjects contributed by 6 global collaborators. A de-identified subject ID, COVID-19 status, age in years and sex were almost always included in the sample metadata. Where available, HLA class I and class II types were taken from metadata supplied by the sample provider and were not determined by assay-based typing. Subjects who had been exposed to COVID-19, were actively infected with it, or had recovered from it provided the deeply sampled blood TCRbeta repertoires that made up the dataset.

For this chain, trimming is 3 bases at the V end and 11 bases at the J end, and the number of junction bases without a gene match is 8. From cysteine to phenylalanine, the CDR3 is 14 amino acids long. Solely the CDR3 DNA is kept, with 42 bases framed from the first base. Looking up the germline V gene (reference sequence) yields CDR1 LGHDT and CDR2 YNNKEL. A note on this clone: The antigen this receptor binds is unknown. The sample holds no much larger clone one base away, and base qualities are not on file.

On the study overall, not on this receptor specifically: How much clinical and demographic metadata was included differed by source and by participant, and the metadata was provided uncurated.

Participants in the prospective study were aged about 18 to 90 years, lived in 20 to 30 United States geographic areas, and enrolled through a virtual design. In the prospective study, cohorts were assigned on the basis of participant-reported clinical history obtained from a screening survey and a study questionnaire. Recovered participants in ImmuneRACE Cohort 3 were defined by two consecutive negative NP/OP PCR tests, clearance by a healthcare professional, or resolution of symptoms. Each participant in the prospective study had whole blood, serum and a nasopharyngeal or oropharyngeal swab collected by mobile phlebotomists. Prospective study participants could optionally give additional blood draws and questionnaires over an approximately two-month period. Prospective study blood samples were shipped either frozen or at room temperature before DNA extraction. TCRbeta CDR3 regions were amplified from genomic DNA using the immunoSEQ Assay, a bias-controlled multiplex PCR. Concerning the study's data processing: Within the assay, amplification of reference gene primers was used to estimate how many nucleated cells each sample contained. To quantify the absolute abundance of each unique TCRbeta CDR3 rearrangement, sequence reads were collapsed and filtered. For each sample, productive Simpson clonality was calculated by taking the square root of Simpson's diversity index across productive rearrangements. Here the immuneACCESS table is served through TCRdb, limited to in-frame sequences with V and J called. Missing clones are a known gap in these copies; in checked studies unresolved V genes cover under half, and the rest lacks a known reason. The V and J calls and the clone size are those of that table, but D and trimming were determined from the DNA. This sample lists 250,000 to 350,000 clones; 85% to 90% were detected once. 10% of the sample is held by the ten biggest clonotypes.

Recombination connected TRBV3-1 (or the pseudogene TRBV3-2) to TRBJ1-5, and TRBD1 aligns with 9 junction nucleotides. Sequencing was performed on PBMCs or T cells enriched from blood (not recorded which). This clonotype was obtained from a woman between 18 and 29 years old who had recovered from COVID-19. The CDR3 protein sequence reads: CASSQGQGNWAQHF. The bases are TGTGCCAGCAGCCAGGGACAGGGTAACTGGGCCCAGCATTTT.